This entry features one T cell receptor beta chain sequence. Antigen specificity is unknown. At the DNA level, this CDR3 is encoded by other sequences in the same sample as well. The assay was immunoSEQ multiplex PCR, and TCRdb's table has in-frame clones only and misses some. The sample carries roughly 43,000 clones, over 75% recorded once. These data are taken from a study of OX40 agonist ivuxolimab in advanced cancers. Any history of autoimmune disease or systemic immunosuppression disqualified patients. This CDR3 has 14 residues. Germline V lookup: CDR1 LNHDA, CDR2 SQIVND (reference sequence). Trimming took 1 base from V and 1 from J, leaving 8 bases between them. Findings of the study overall: There was clonal expansion of CD4+ and CD8+ blood T cells by week 6 at 0.1 to 3.0 mg/kg.

The receptor was isolated from an adult with an advanced solid tumor such as melanoma, head and neck, liver or kidney cancer. This sequence joins TRBV19 and TRBJ2-7, with D unresolved. This specimen was CD4+ or CD8+ T cells sorted from blood, taken in a trial of the OX40 agonist ivuxolimab. For the CDR3, the DNA is TGTGCCAGTAGTATAGCCCCCGGGTCCTACGAGCAGTACTTC. It codes for CASSIAPGSYEQYF.